One TCR beta chain is described in this entry. Antigen specificity is unknown. The data belong to a study of CD4 T cells in relation to SARS-CoV-2 and coronaviruses. The CDR3 spans 16 residues. Germline CDR1 is MRHNA and CDR2 is SNTAGT. After removal of 6 bases from V and 0 bases from J, the junction contained 4 bases not matched to a gene. Notes on the study in general: Crossreactive clones expanded significantly less to SARS-CoV-2 than monoreactive clones. Each donor contributed either pre-pandemic or post-infection samples, not both. About 65% of donors had memory CD4+ clonotypes crossrecognizing SARS-CoV-2 and common cold coronavirus spike.

Deep TCR-beta sequencing used DNA from uncultured naive and memory CD4+ T cells. The protocol was immunoSEQ multiplex PCR, while the TCRdb copy is restricted to in-frame clones and leaves out a portion. The profile shows under 70,000 clones, roughly 88% of them singletons. Unexposed donor CD4+ T cells date from 2011-2018, before the COVID-19 pandemic. The chain recombines TRBV6-4 with TRBJ2-1, with 11 bases identical to TRBD2. This clonotype was sampled from a human donor in good health. The material sequenced was memory CD4+ T cells from PBMCs. For the CDR3, the DNA is TGTGCCAGCAGGGGGGGACTAGCGGTCTCCTACAATGAGCAGTTCTTC. Protein product: CASRGGLAVSYNEQFF.